Listed here is a single TCR beta chain. The target of this receptor is not known. No base qualities exist here, and no much larger clone lies one base off it. This specimen comes from a study of control samples from healthy donors and cancer patients (dated by TCRdb to 2020 to 2022). Receptor amplification or capture employed the immunoSEQ multiplex PCR assay. The immuneACCESS repertoire file appears here via TCRdb, limited to in-frame rearrangements. These files lack a portion of the clones; in checked studies, under half of the deficit traces to unresolved V genes, and the cause of the others is not known. In all, the sample holds about 130,000 clones, and approximately 91% of those were seen once. The ten largest make up roughly 3.2% of the sample. Between the V and J ends, shortened by 10 bases and 8 bases respectively, the junction contains 19 bases. As encoded in the germline V gene, CDR1 is KGHDR while CDR2 is SFDVKD. The CDR3 goes from the cysteine to the phenylalanine over 14 residues. Only the CDR3 part of the read is kept: 42 bases, read in frame from the first base.

This TCR came from a man aged 50 to 59 in good health. In this chain, TRBV24-1 is recombined with TRBJ2-2; there is no confident call for the D gene. The specimen was blood. The CDR3 protein sequence reads: CATNAGVFGGELFF. DNA sequence: TGTGCCACAAATGCCGGTGTTTTCGGGGGGGAGCTGTTTTTT.